A single sample gave rise to the 27 T cell receptor beta chains below, sequenced in a study of human T cells and chemical hapten exposure. Specified time point: pre-sensitization, week 0. Treatment given: therapeutic diphenylcyclopropenone sensitization with weekly scalp DPC. Each CDR3 protein gets one entry after TCRdb re-called the RACE reads with MiXCR. This table has around 120,000 distinct CDR3 sequences, approximately 13% appearing once. This sample comprised whole blood, obtained in connection with sensitization to the hapten diphenylcyclopropenone (DPC). These receptors were collected from a woman aged 18-29 years with alopecia areata. Some clones in this sample may be carry-over from other donors' samples.

This clonotype was counted ten times or more. This sequence joins TRBV12-5 and TRBJ2-7; D not resolved. The V and J ends lost 6 bases and 2 bases respectively, with 11 bases between them. The V gene's germline CDR1 is LGHNT and CDR2 FRNRAP. This CDR3 is 13 amino acids long. For the CDR3, the DNA is TGTGCTAGTGGGCAAGGGAACACCTACGAGCAGTACTTC. Its translation is CASGQGNTYEQYF.

This sequence joins TRBV27 and TRBJ2-2, with unresolved D. The length of the CDR3 is 14 residues. The ends were cut back, 8 bases at V and 1 base at J, with 11 bases in the middle. The germline gives CDR1 MNHEY, CDR2 SMNVEV (reference sequence). CDR3 residues: CASSLGWNTGELFF. CDR3 nucleotide sequence: TGTGCCAGCTCTTTAGGCTGGAACACCGGGGAGCTGTTTTTT.

The table lists this clonotype with many counts. J is TRBJ1-5 and V is TRBV5-5, with D hard to call. Germline CDR1 SGHKS, CDR2 YYEKEE (reference sequence). V was pared by 4 bases and J by 2 bases, with 16 bases between. This CDR3 spans 16 amino acids. This CDR3 reads CASSAEVPSGNQPQHF. The CDR3 region has the DNA TGTGCCAGCAGCGCAGAGGTGCCCTCGGGCAATCAGCCCCAGCATTTT.

This clonotype was found many times. This rearrangement joins TRBV9 to TRBJ2-1; a possible D gene is TRBD2 (5 bases). The ends were cut back, 4 bases at V and 8 bases at J, with 13 bases in the middle. Germline V gene lookup returns CDR1 SGDLS and CDR2 YYNGEE. The CDR3 has 13 amino acids. In DNA form, the CDR3 reads TGTGCCAGCAGCTCCGGTCTAGCATATGAGCAGTTCTTC. It translates to CASSSGLAYEQFF.

J is TRBJ1-5 and V is TRBV4-3, with D possibly matching TRBD1 (6 bases). CDR3 length: 15 amino acids. V lost 0 bases to trimming and J lost 5 bases, with 11 bases between them. CDR1 is LGHNA and CDR2 is YSLEER in the germline V gene. CDR3 coding DNA: TGCGCCAGCAGCCAAGATGGGGCAGGGGATCAGCCCCAGCATTTT. Protein sequence: CASSQDGAGDQPQHF.

A few counts support this clonotype. V is TRBV27 and J is TRBJ1-1; D ambiguous. The CDR3 length is 15 residues. Germline CDR1 reads MNHEY; CDR2 reads SMNVEV (reference sequence). The germline V and J ends were trimmed by 5 bases and 2 bases, with 15 bases remaining between them. The CDR3 region is CASSPEEYGNTEAFF. CDR3 nucleotide sequence: TGTGCCAGCAGTCCCGAGGAGTACGGAAACACTGAAGCTTTCTTT.

This clonotype was seen more than once but under ten times. The rearrangement links TRBV7-2 to TRBJ2-1, with D tentatively TRBD1 (6 bases). The V gene lost 1 base and the J gene lost 5 bases, with 18 bases spanning the gap. Germline values: CDR1 SGHTA, CDR2 FQGNSA. The CDR3 extends over 17 amino acids. The CDR3 is CASSLELCRGDDNEQFF. The DNA for the CDR3 is TGTGCCAGCAGCTTAGAACTGTGCAGGGGTGACGACAATGAGCAGTTCTTC.

V and J are TRBV20-1 and TRBJ2-2; weak D call: TRBD1 (5 bases). This CDR3 has 15 residues. The V end was cut by 2 bases, the J end by 5 bases, with 15 bases between. Germline V gives CDR1 DFQATT, CDR2 SNEGSKA (reference sequence). In nucleotides, the CDR3 is TGCAGTGCTAGAATTAGGGGCGATGGAACCGGGGAGCTGTTTTTT. This codes for CSARIRGDGTGELFF.

This clonotype has ten or more counts. This rearrangement joins TRBV4-3 to TRBJ2-1; D may match TRBD1 or TRBD2 (6 bases each). CDR1 is LGHNA, CDR2 YSLEER, per germline. The CDR3 has 16 residues. The ends were cut back, 0 bases at V and 1 base at J, with 10 bases in the middle. CDR3 nucleotides: TGCGCCAGCAGCCAAGATCGGGGGCCTTCCTACAATGAGCAGTTCTTC. Translating gives CASSQDRGPSYNEQFF.

The V call is TRBV28, the J call TRBJ1-6; D might be TRBD1 (5 bases). Germline CDR1 is MDHEN and CDR2 is SYDVKM. The CDR3 spans 12 residues. The ends were cut back, 11 bases at V and 6 bases at J, with 11 bases in the middle. The CDR3 loop is CAWGTGNSPLHF. In nucleotides, the CDR3 is TGTGCCTGGGGGACCGGTAATTCACCCCTCCACTTT.

The chain couples TRBV28 to TRBJ2-5; 12 nucleotides agree with TRBD2. Germline V lookup: CDR1 MDHEN, CDR2 SYDVKM. The CDR3 covers 14 residues. With 3 bases clipped from V and 4 bases from J, the junction kept 0 bases outside the gene matches. The DNA for the CDR3 is TGTGCCAGCAGTTTGACTAGCGGGGGAGAGACCCAGTACTTC. Protein sequence: CASSLTSGGETQYF.

This clonotype was picked up a small number of times. This chain uses TRBV29-1 with TRBJ2-7; D ambiguous. Trimming cost V 1 base and J 0 bases, with 4 bases left between them. This CDR3 region has 12 residues. The germline V gene has CDR1 SQVTM and CDR2 ANQGSEA. The CDR3 is CSVEGSSYEQYF. The CDR3, as DNA: TGCAGCGTTGAAGGGAGCTCCTACGAGCAGTACTTC.

The chain employs TRBV4-3 and TRBJ2-5; 9 nucleotides align to TRBD1. The V gene's germline CDR1 is LGHNA and CDR2 YSLEER. The CDR3 is made up of 15 amino acids. The V segment lost 3 bases and the J segment 4 bases; nucleotides outside the gene matches: 6. DNA of the CDR3: TGCGCCAGCAGCCAGACTGGACAGGGGATAGAGACCCAGTACTTC. Its protein product is CASSQTGQGIETQYF.

The V gene is TRBV20-1, the J gene TRBJ1-1; 7 nucleotides agree with TRBD1. V lost 8 bases, J lost 5 bases, and 11 bases stayed unmatched. This CDR3 has 13 amino acids. The germline V gene encodes CDR1 DFQATT and CDR2 SNEGSKA (reference sequence). The DNA of the CDR3 is TGCAGTACCACTGACAGGGTTTCTACTGAAGCTTTCTTT. Its translation is CSTTDRVSTEAFF.

This clonotype was counted only a few times. The chain recombines TRBV7-6 with TRBJ2-7; 7 nucleotides line up with TRBD1. CDR3 length equals 14 residues. V was clipped by 1 base and J by 4 bases; unmatched bases: 4. Germline CDR1 is SGHVS and CDR2 is FNYEAQ. The CDR3 reads CASSLDRGPYEQYF. CDR3 in DNA: TGTGCCAGCAGCTTAGACAGGGGCCCATACGAGCAGTACTTC.

This clonotype was observed many times. CDR3 amino acids: CASSAPGRTNTEAFF. DNA of the CDR3: TGCGCCAGCAGCGCACCCGGACGGACTAACACTGAAGCTTTCTTT. V usage is TRBV5-1 and J usage is TRBJ1-1; D is unresolved. CDR3 length: 15 amino acids. V was clipped by 4 bases and J by 2 bases, with 15 bases between them. Germline lookup yields CDR1 SGHRS and CDR2 YFSETQ.

The chain joins TRBV2 to TRBJ2-1, with TRBD2 matching over 11 bases. The CDR3 has 14 residues. J lost 9 bases, V lost 6 bases, and 7 bases had no gene match. Germline V lookup: CDR1 SNHLY, CDR2 FYNNEI. CDR3 sequence (DNA): TGTGCCAGCAGAAGACTAGCGGGGTACCTTGAGCAGTTCTTC. Its protein product is CASRRLAGYLEQFF.

This clonotype appeared a few times. The chain is built from TRBV27 and TRBJ1-4; 8 nucleotides line up with TRBD1. CDR3 size: 14 residues. V lost 6 bases and J lost 8; bases outside the gene matches: 8. From germline, CDR1 is MNHEY and CDR2 SMNVEV (reference sequence). CDR3 nucleotide sequence: TGTGCCAGCAGAGATCAGGGGGCGGAGGAAAAACTGTTTTTT. Amino acids: CASRDQGAEEKLFF.

This clonotype was observed at least ten times. This chain uses TRBV27 with TRBJ1-1; the D gene is possibly TRBD1 (6 bases). Germline values: CDR1 MNHEY, CDR2 SMNVEV (reference sequence). Trimming left V 2 bases short and J 3 bases short, with 13 bases between. The CDR3 has 15 amino acids. This chain's CDR3 is CASSLRGRGDTEAFF. As DNA, the CDR3 is TGTGCCAGCAGTTTACGGGGGCGGGGGGACACTGAAGCTTTCTTT.

This clonotype turned up a few times. The chain joins TRBV24-1 to TRBJ2-3; 10 bases align to TRBD1. V shed 4 bases, J shed 3 bases, and the junction held 6 bases outside the gene matches. This CDR3 contains 16 residues. The germline CDR1 and CDR2 sequences are KGHDR and SFDVKD. The CDR3 DNA reads as TGTGCCACCAGTGACCCAGACAGGGGGCGGACAGATACGCAGTATTTT. Amino acids: CATSDPDRGRTDTQYF.

The gene calls are TRBV12-3 or TRBV12-4 and TRBJ1-6; 7 nucleotides line up with TRBD1. This CDR3 contains 16 residues. Trimming at V came to 4 bases and at J to 4 bases, leaving 7 bases not matched to a gene. CDR3 DNA sequence: TGTGCCAGCAGTTCCCGGGACAGAGCTTATAATTCACCCCTCCACTTT. It codes for CASSSRDRAYNSPLHF.

This clonotype was seen ten or more times. In nucleotides, the CDR3 is TGTGCCAGCAGCTTTGGACATTCCGGGGCCAACGTCCTGACTTTC. Protein product: CASSFGHSGANVLTF. The chain carries TRBV7-2 and TRBJ2-6, with D possibly matching TRBD1 (5 bases). The germline V and J ends were trimmed by 3 bases and 4 bases, with 10 bases remaining between them. The CDR3 is made up of 15 amino acids. Germline V lookup: CDR1 SGHTA, CDR2 FQGNSA. The variable domain in full, completed from reference TRBV7-2 and TRBJ2-6, reads GAGVSQSPSNKVTEKGKDVELRCDPISGHTALYWYRQSLGQGLEFLIYFQGNSAPDKSGLPSDRFSAERTGGSVSTLTIQRTQQEDSAVYLCASSFGHSGANVLTFGAGSRLTVL.

This clonotype occurred a few times. The chain joins TRBV30 to TRBJ1-1; D is perhaps TRBD1 (5 bases). V was trimmed by 0 bases and J by 1 base, leaving 9 bases between them. Germline V gene lookup returns CDR1 GTSNPN and CDR2 SVGIG (reference sequence). This CDR3 region has 14 residues. The CDR3: CAWSVGDPNTEAFF. CDR3 coding DNA: TGTGCCTGGAGTGTAGGGGACCCGAACACTGAAGCTTTCTTT.

This clonotype came up a few times. The V and J genes are TRBV11-3 and TRBJ2-2; 9 positions agree with TRBD2. The CDR3 is made up of 19 amino acids. Germline V gene sequence: CDR1 SGHNT, CDR2 YENEEA. V dropped 3 bases and J dropped 4; count of bases not matched to a gene: 15. Written as DNA, the CDR3 is TGTGCCAGCAGCTTCTCGGGGGTTAGCGGGGGACTGCCCACCGGGGAGCTGTTTTTT. Encoded protein: CASSFSGVSGGLPTGELFF.

This rearrangement joins TRBV29-1 to TRBJ2-3; TRBD2 might be the D (6 bases). CDR1 is SQVTM, CDR2 ANQGSEA, per germline. V was pared by 6 bases and J by 0 bases, with 25 bases between. The CDR3 totals 18 residues. The CDR3 spells CSVRRRGGERFSTDTQYF. The CDR3 bases are TGCAGCGTCCGCAGGCGGGGCGGAGAACGATTTAGCACAGATACGCAGTATTTT.

This clonotype was observed a handful of times. The V and J genes are TRBV6-1 and TRBJ2-3; D call uncertain. Germline assignment: CDR1 MNHNS and CDR2 SASEGT. Deletions cut 7 bases from V and 2 bases from J, with 13 bases between. The CDR3 runs to 14 residues. The DNA for the CDR3 is TGTGCCAGCATGGGCGGTCGACACACAGATACGCAGTATTTT. It translates to CASMGGRHTDTQYF.

The chain links TRBV28 to TRBJ1-2, with 7 bases that match TRBD1. Losses at the gene ends were 3 bases for V and 2 bases for J; bases not matched to a gene: 12. The CDR3 runs to 17 residues. Germline V gene data show CDR1 as MDHEN and CDR2 as SYDVKM. The CDR3 DNA reads as TGTGCCAGCAGTTTCGTGGGGGACAGTCGAGGCAACTATGGCTACACCTTC. Translated, it gives CASSFVGDSRGNYGYTF.